This T cell receptor beta chain was sequenced during a study of blood T cell repertoires in COVID-19. Study background: From T cells, B-cell-depleted T cells, or PBMCs came the material, which was cDNA or gDNA.

The repertoire was sequenced with immunoSEQ multiplex PCR; TCRdb's copy has only in-frame clones and lacks some. The data contain 85,000 to 100,000 clones, more than 75% of them singletons. CDR1 MNHEY and CDR2 SMNVEV come from the germline V gene (reference sequence). This CDR3 comprises 14 residues. Trimming took 3 bases from V and 2 from J, leaving 10 bases between them. Comment on this clone: Other DNA sequences within the sample encode an identical CDR3.

The TCR originated in a human donor in a cohort sampled during active COVID-19. The chain recombines TRBV27 with TRBJ2-5; no clear D. The sequenced sample was peripheral blood. CDR3 in DNA: TGTGCCAGCAGTTTGAAGTCGGTTCAAGAGACCCAGTACTTC. This translates into CASSLKSVQETQYF.